This record concerns one T cell receptor (beta chain) sequence. The target of this receptor is not known. No base quality information exists; no much larger clone differs at one position. From cysteine to phenylalanine, the CDR3 is 17 amino acids long. Of the read, only the CDR3 DNA is kept; its 51 bases are in frame from base 1. V is pruned by 0 bases and J by 3 bases, leaving 8 bases of the junction without a gene match. The germline V gene yields LGHNA for CDR1 and YSLEER for CDR2. The data derive from a study of cytomegalovirus exposure and HLA in healthy donors (dated by TCRdb to the late 2010s). For the wider study: An earlier analysis of roughly 500 of the donors reported roughly 300 Gb of sequence data and 120 million or so unique TCR beta sequences from around 200 million T cells. About 300 gigabases of sequencing data and 70 million to 100 million unique TCR sequences made up an early release that covered approximately 700 HLA-typed donors. Among the approximately 400 genotyped donors, under 90% belonged to the genetic ancestry cluster associated with self-reported Caucasian donors. The study was designed to test whether signatures of past pathogen exposure could be identified by cataloging public T cell receptors. The T cell repertoires of some 700 subjects were profiled by immunosequencing and related to cytomegalovirus serostatus. Along with the approximately 700-subject first cohort, a separate validation cohort of 120 different subjects was used. To predict cytomegalovirus infection status, the study combined high-throughput TCR immunosequencing, statistical association of individual TCRs with disease status, and machine learning. A later analysis re-analyzed previously published TCR beta repertoires from roughly 600 donors and added high-resolution HLA genotyping to study TCR occurrence patterns. In the later analysis, no new phenotypic data were used to find candidate immune exposures; instead, reliance was placed on TCR beta sequences and their occurrence across donors. An earlier analysis of a few hundred of the donors applied high-throughput TCR beta sequencing to assess whether each TCR beta V gene segment acted as functional or pseudogenic. Donor age, sex, ethnicity and CMV serostatus were collected together with the repertoire data. Genome-wide SNP genotypes for about 65% of the roughly 670 donors were used in a later genetic analysis, which treated that subset as a discovery cohort. All discovery cohort repertoires had been generated using a single sequencing platform. Both class I and class II loci were covered by HLA typing, at four-digit resolution. The number of typed donors differed by locus: about 620-640 for A, B, C, DRB1 and DQB1; roughly 510 for DQA1; approximately 610 for DPA1; and about 450 for DPB1. Because of strong linkage in the cohort, a handful of DR-DQ haplotypes were treated as single units for association and clustering. Among about 400 genotyped donors of the cohort, an average of around 220,000 unique TCR beta nucleotide sequences was sequenced per donor, of which roughly 17% were non-productive. Points the paper makes about the study in general: Cytomegalovirus status was reported to be diagnosed by the classifier with high specificity and sensitivity in both the original and validation cohorts. Roughly uniform sequencing depth across donors was assumed in presence/absence analyses, although this assumption may not hold. This cohort had only TCR beta chains sequenced, and the lack of alpha or paired-chain data limited which features could be detected. In a later analysis, the rate of TCR association differed among HLA loci, with DRB1 alleles having the most associated TCRs and HLA-C alleles having the fewest. According to a later analysis, most CMV-associated TCR beta chains appeared to be HLA-restricted, and the HLA associations seemed to be driven largely by CMV exposure. An association between a missense DCLRE1C variant and V-gene and J-gene trimming of TCR beta chains was found in a later genetic analysis and replicated in an independent cohort. At a false discovery rate of 0.05, a later analysis linked under 20,000 TCR beta sequences to specific HLA alleles. Immune exposure information for the cohort was limited to CMV serostatus. Some IMGT-functional V segments, including TRBV6-2 and TRBV6-3, could not be distinguished by the 87-base-pair reads and were therefore excluded. Strong co-occurrence of HLA alleles, especially DR and DQ, made assigning TCR associations to individual alleles difficult. Because HLA typing was missing for some donors at each locus, association tests included only the typed subset. Correlated functional status among segregating V segments might be attributable to linkage disequilibrium, but an unknown experimental factor could not be ruled out. Broadly in line with IMGT annotations, most TCR beta V segments showed up in productive rearrangements about 90% or about 30% of the time in an earlier analysis of about 500 of the donors. In vitro tests confirmed that three of the cytomegalovirus-associated TCR beta chains recognize cytomegalovirus antigens. Because counts were too low, some 17 rarely observed V segments, including chromosome 9 orphons, were excluded from the earlier analysis of 587 of the donors. The authors suggested that the approach could potentially be extended to other disease states and immunological phenotypes. A cluster of highly shared sequence variants was judged likely to be a technical artifact of the sequencing pipeline. In a later genetic analysis, fewer N-insertions in productive TCRs were reported among donors in an Asian-associated ancestry cluster than the roughly 640-donor mean. A total of some 180 TCR beta chains were listed by the study as associated with cytomegalovirus. Compared with equally common non-associated chains, HLA-associated TCR beta chains in a later analysis were more clonally expanded and had lower generation probabilities. A further reported finding was that TCR beta sequences accurately predicted the HLA-A and HLA-B alleles for most subjects in the first cohort. Across donors, most TCR sequences were observed very rarely, whereas some public TCRs were present in many individuals. Several of the top co-occurrence clusters appeared to be linked to parvovirus B19, influenza, CMV and Epstein-Barr virus, according to a later analysis.

The library was built by means of the immunoSEQ multiplex PCR assay. For the multiplex PCR, a mixture combining 60 forward primers for TCR Vbeta segments and 13 reverse primers for TCR Jbeta segments was used. The CDR3 region of rearranged TCR beta genes was amplified from genomic DNA with a multiplex PCR assay. The Illumina HiSeq System was used to sequence the amplified TCR beta libraries as 87-base-pair reads. The authors' analysis ran thus. A later analysis tallied 80 million to 95 million unique TCR beta chains across the 666 repertoires, and approximately 12 million of those chains were shared by two or more donors. Raw reads were error-corrected and collapsed into unique sequences with a nearest-neighbor algorithm that merged closely related sequences to remove PCR and sequencing errors. Alignment of CDR3 sequences to IMGT reference sequences was used to assign V, D and J gene segments. For a sequence to be retained, a match of at least six nucleotides was required to both a V gene segment and a J gene segment. Rearrangements were classified as productive when the CDR3 lacked stop codons and remained in frame with V and J, and all other rearrangements were classified as non-productive. CDR3 was defined by IMGT convention, running from the second conserved V-encoded cysteine to the conserved J-encoded phenylalanine. In an earlier analysis of 500 to 650 of the donors, sequences lacking an unambiguous match to a single V gene segment were excluded. In an earlier analysis of around 600 of the donors, V segments were called functional above 56.7% productive rearrangements and were called segregating when the between-donor standard deviation exceeded 5%. A statistical classification framework was developed to diagnose cytomegalovirus status using the catalog of TCR beta chain sequences. In a later analysis, V and J genes were assigned by comparing TCR nucleotide sequences against IMGT/GENE-DB human TR gene sequences. In a later analysis, CDR3 sequences and most-parsimonious VDJ recombination scenarios were assigned using the TCRdist pipeline. In a later analysis, each TCR beta chain was defined by its CDR3 amino acid sequence together with its V-gene family, and reads without a unique V-gene family were excluded. A later analysis removed nearly 600 highly shared, low-generation-probability nucleotide sequences to deal with suspected cross-contamination and a sequencing artifact. In a later analysis, a clonal expansion index for each public chain was calculated from normalized within-repertoire ranks of inferred template counts. A later analysis computed generation probabilities with a VDJ recombination model fitted to out-of-frame rearrangements, and checked the results against IGoR. In a later analysis, TCR-TCR, TCR-HLA and TCR-CMV co-occurrence was scored with hypergeometric tests, and a repertoire-size bias correction was applied to TCR pairs. In a later analysis, false discovery rates were estimated by permuting HLA or CMV assignments 20 times. In a later analysis, co-occurring TCRs were grouped with DBSCAN, and TCRdist sequence similarity was added when clustering was performed within HLA-allele-positive subsets. Co-occurrence clustering excluded repertoires with fewer than 30,000 or more than 120,000 public chains, plus five with anomalous nucleotide sharing. TCRdb stores this immuneACCESS table with in-frame sequences only. Part of the clones is absent; in the studies checked, under half of the shortfall reflects unresolved V genes, and no reason is known for the rest. From that table come the V and J calls and clone size; the DNA was used to work out D and trimming. Here the sample has approximately 240,000 clones; approximately 90% occur a single time. The ten largest make up 1% of the sample.

The cohort was made up of approximately 670 healthy bone marrow donors. All cohort members were sampled while nominally healthy, although unrecorded immune exposures were likely present. The donor was CMV seronegative and was included in the group of a few hundred seronegative cohort members. Every donor gave a peripheral blood sample, and the peripheral blood mononuclear cells from that sample were used for TCR beta sequencing. The Qiagen DNeasy Blood Extraction Kit was used to extract genomic DNA from the blood cell samples. The clonotype was recovered from a young woman in good health and CMV-seronegative. Specimen: PBMCs. The chain employs TRBV4-3 and TRBJ1-1; a stretch of 9 junction bases matches TRBD1. For the CDR3, the sequence is CASSQDTGGAFDTEAFF. In nucleotide form, the sequence is TGCGCCAGCAGCCAAGACACAGGGGGCGCGTTTGACACTGAAGCTTTCTTT.